This T cell receptor (beta chain) was observed in a study of control samples from healthy donors and cancer patients. The germline V gene has CDR1 WSHSY and CDR2 SAAADI. After removal of 5 bases from V and 2 bases from J, the junction contained 1 base not matched to a gene. CDR3 length: 13 residues. The data were produced by immunoSEQ multiplex PCR, yet TCRdb's version contains in-frame clones alone and is incomplete. The sample consists of 90,000 or so clones, less than 90% of them appearing once. The sequencing input was PBMCs. The chain combines TRBV10-2 with TRBJ2-5; 8 bases fit TRBD1. This clonotype was sampled from a woman aged 45-59 years with colorectal cancer. The CDR3 reads CASSRDRQETQYF. In nucleotides, the CDR3 is TGCGCCAGCAGTAGGGACAGGCAAGAGACCCAGTACTTC.